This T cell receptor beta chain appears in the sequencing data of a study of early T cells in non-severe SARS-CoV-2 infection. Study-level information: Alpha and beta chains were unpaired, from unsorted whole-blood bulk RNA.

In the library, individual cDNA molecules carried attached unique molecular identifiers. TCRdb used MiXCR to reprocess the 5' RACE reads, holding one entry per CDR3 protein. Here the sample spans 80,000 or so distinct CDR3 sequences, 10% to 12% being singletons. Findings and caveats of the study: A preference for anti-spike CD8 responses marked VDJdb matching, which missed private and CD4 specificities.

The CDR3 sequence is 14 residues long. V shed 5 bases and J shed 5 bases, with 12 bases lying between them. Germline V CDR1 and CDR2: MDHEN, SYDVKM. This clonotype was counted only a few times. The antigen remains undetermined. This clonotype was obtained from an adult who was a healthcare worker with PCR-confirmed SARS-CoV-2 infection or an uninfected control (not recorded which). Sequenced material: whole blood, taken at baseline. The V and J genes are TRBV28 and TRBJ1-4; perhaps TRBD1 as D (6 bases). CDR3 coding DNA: TGTGCCAGCAGTCTTACAGGGTTGAATGAAAAACTGTTTTTT. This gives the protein CASSLTGLNEKLFF.